The next 18 T cell receptor beta chains were all read from a single sample in a study of T cells of healthy individuals. MiXCR, run by TCRdb on the 5' RACE reads, gives a single entry per CDR3 protein. The table has about 82,000 distinct CDR3 sequences, around 5.1% seen once; the top ten hold 6.5% to 8%. The receptor source for this set is a female donor in good health.

This clonotype was seen many times. The rearrangement joins TRBV7-2 to TRBJ2-7; 7 bases fit TRBD1. Germline loops: CDR1 SGHTA, CDR2 FQGNSA. Losses at the gene ends were 3 bases for V and 2 bases for J; bases not matched to a gene: 4. The length of the CDR3 is 14 residues. The CDR3 loop is CASSFAQGTYEQYF. The CDR3 DNA follows: TGTGCCAGCAGCTTTGCACAGGGGACCTACGAGCAGTACTTC.

This clonotype appeared many times. J is TRBJ1-4 and V is TRBV18, with D possibly TRBD1 on 6 matching bases. The germline gives CDR1 KGHSH, CDR2 LQKENI. The CDR3 runs to 14 residues. Trimming left V 4 bases short and J 8 bases short, with 14 bases between. CDR3 in DNA: TGTGCCAGCTCACTATGGGCAGGGGAGGAAAAACTGTTTTTT. This encodes CASSLWAGEEKLFF.

There are many counts of this clonotype. The chain has TRBV11-2 and TRBJ2-2; 7 bases line up with TRBD1. The germline V gene encodes CDR1 SGHAT and CDR2 FQNNGV. This CDR3 is 16 amino acids long. V shed 7 bases, J shed 6 bases, and the junction held 14 bases outside the gene matches. CDR3 nucleotides: TGTGCCAGCACCCTTTTTACCGGACAGGCTTCCGGGGAGCTGTTTTTT. It translates to CASTLFTGQASGELFF.

This clonotype came up many times. The gene calls are TRBV7-2 and TRBJ1-1, with D possibly TRBD1 on 5 matching bases. This CDR3 comprises 13 residues. Germline V gene lookup returns CDR1 SGHTA and CDR2 FQGNSA. The V and J ends lost 4 bases and 5 bases respectively, with 11 bases between them. This CDR3 is CASSSPGRTEAFF. In DNA form, the CDR3 reads TGTGCCAGCAGCTCCCCAGGGCGGACTGAAGCTTTCTTT.

This clonotype was seen ten or more times. The V call is TRBV2, the J call TRBJ1-1, with D perhaps matching TRBD1 (6 bases). The CDR3 sequence is 13 residues long. The germline V gene encodes CDR1 SNHLY and CDR2 FYNNEI. Trimming pared 6 bases from V and 4 bases from J, leaving 12 bases between. CDR3 nucleotides: TGTGCCAGCAGGAACAGGGTGATCACTGAAGCTTTCTTT. Translating it yields CASRNRVITEAFF.

This chain connects TRBV5-1 to TRBJ2-1, with 7 bases that match TRBD2. The CDR3 extends over 12 amino acids. Germline loops: CDR1 SGHRS, CDR2 YFSETQ. The ends lost 0 bases at V and 10 bases at J; junction bases unmatched: 1. CDR3 sequence reads: CASSLVSGEQFF. The CDR3 nucleotides read TGCGCCAGCAGCTTGGTTAGCGGGGAGCAGTTCTTC. The full variable domain, with the rest looked up from reference TRBV5-1 and TRBJ2-1, is KAGVTQTPRYLIKTRGQQVTLSCSPISGHRSVSWYQQTPGQGLQFLFEYFSETQRNKGNFPGRFSGRQFSNSRSEMNVSTLELGDSALYLCASSLVSGEQFFGPGTRLTVL.

Notes on this clonotype: Possible read error: a much larger clone is one base away. The conserved final phenylalanine or tryptophan is absent from the CDR3, which likely points to a read error. The chain carries TRBV6-5 and TRBJ1-1; tentative D call: TRBD1 (6 bases). Trimming pared 2 bases from V and 2 bases from J, leaving 9 bases between. CDR1 is MNHEY and CDR2 is SVGAGI in the germline V gene. The CDR3 extends over 14 amino acids. Here the CDR3 DNA reads TGTGCCAGCAGTTACGGGGGCCAAAACACTGAAGCTTTCCTT. This translates into CASSYGGQNTEAFL.

This clonotype was counted at least ten times. The rearrangement links TRBV27 to TRBJ2-3, with 8 bases fitting TRBD1. Germline assignment: CDR1 MNHEY and CDR2 SMNVEV (reference sequence). This CDR3 is built from 16 residues. Unmatched junction bases numbered 9, after V lost 5 bases and J lost 2 bases. The DNA for the CDR3 is TGTGCCAGCAGTCCAAGGCCGACAGGGGACACAGATACGCAGTATTTT. Its translation: CASSPRPTGDTDTQYF.

This clonotype was counted at least ten times. This chain links TRBV5-1 with TRBJ2-3, with TRBD2 identical over 10 bases. Germline values: CDR1 SGHRS, CDR2 YFSETQ. CDR3 size: 16 residues. J lost 2 bases, V lost 1 base, and 4 bases had no gene match. DNA for the CDR3: TGCGCCAGCAGCTTGACTAGCGGGGTACCCACAGATACGCAGTATTTT. This encodes CASSLTSGVPTDTQYF.

The sample holds a few counts of this clonotype. The J gene is TRBJ1-2, the V gene TRBV6-6; tentatively, D is TRBD1 (5 bases). Germline CDR1 and CDR2: MNHNY and SVGAGI (reference sequence). Between the trimmed V and J ends, which lost 6 bases and 8 bases, there was a span of 28 bases. The CDR3 spans 17 residues. CDR3 residues: CASRAQGTQGEREGYTF. The CDR3 DNA reads TGTGCCAGCAGAGCTCAAGGAACGCAGGGTGAACGAGAGGGCTACACCTTC.

There are many counts of this clonotype. The V call is TRBV29-1, the J call TRBJ2-1; TRBD1 aligns across 7 bases. CDR1 and CDR2 (germline): SQVTM, ANQGSEA. The CDR3 spans 16 residues. V shed 4 bases and J 0 bases; nucleotides not matched to a gene: 9. CDR3 in DNA: TGCAGCGTTGGGGACAGATACTTCAGCTCCTACAATGAGCAGTTCTTC. This translates into CSVGDRYFSSYNEQFF.

Many counts were recorded for this clonotype. The chain recombines TRBV4-1 with TRBJ2-5, with TRBD2 matching over 7 bases. The CDR3 is 16 amino acids. Losses at the gene ends were 4 bases for V and 4 bases for J; bases not matched to a gene: 12. In germline, CDR1 is MGHRA, CDR2 YSYEKL. The CDR3 region has the DNA TGCGCCAGCAGCCTGGGATTGGGGGGGTCGTTAGAGACCCAGTACTTC. Protein product: CASSLGLGGSLETQYF.

This clonotype showed up many times. The rearrangement joins TRBV5-5 to TRBJ2-3; D may correspond to TRBD1 or TRBD2 (6 bases each). Germline lookup yields CDR1 SGHKS and CDR2 YYEKEE (reference sequence). V was pared by 6 bases and J by 6 bases, with 14 bases between. CDR3 length: 13 residues. As DNA, the CDR3 is TGTGCCAGCACCCTCATAGGGGGGGATACGCAGTATTTT. It encodes CASTLIGGDTQYF.

This clonotype has only a few counts. The V call is TRBV2, the J call TRBJ2-7; TRBD2 agrees at 9 bases. The CDR3 covers 17 residues. The junction had 13 bases not matched to a gene; V was cut back by 0 bases and J by 7 bases. CDR1 and CDR2 from the germline V gene are SNHLY and FYNNEI. CDR3: CASSEAGAGGTTPEQYF. DNA for the CDR3: TGTGCCAGCAGTGAAGCGGGAGCGGGAGGCACCACTCCAGAGCAGTACTTC.

This clonotype turned up a few times. V usage is TRBV4-2 and J usage is TRBJ1-6; 7 nucleotides match TRBD1. Looked up from germline, CDR1 is LGHNA and CDR2 is YNFKEQ. With 0 bases clipped from V and 7 bases from J, the junction kept 15 bases outside the gene matches. The CDR3 loop spans 19 amino acids. The CDR3 here is CASSQEGPEPGTANSPLHF. As DNA, the CDR3 is TGTGCCAGCAGCCAAGAGGGTCCCGAACCGGGGACAGCGAATTCACCCCTCCACTTT.

V gene TRBV12-3 or TRBV12-4 combines with J gene TRBJ2-5; TRBD1 might be the D (5 bases). The V end lost 6 bases, the J end lost 5 bases, and 19 bases lay between the germline ends. This CDR3 is built from 15 residues. For the CDR3, the DNA is TGTGCCAGCAGCCCCTCGCAGGGTCCGGTTGAGACCCAGTACTTC. Amino acids: CASSPSQGPVETQYF.

This clonotype was found a few times. The genes are TRBV7-9 and TRBJ1-5; TRBD1 matches 10 bases. The V and J ends lost 3 bases and 11 bases, in that order; junction bases with no gene match: 10. CDR3 length: 15 amino acids. The germline V gene has CDR1 SEHNR and CDR2 FQNEAQ (reference sequence). DNA of the CDR3: TGTGCCAGCAGCTTTAGGGGGACAGGGGATGGGGCCCAGCATTTT. Residues: CASSFRGTGDGAQHF.

This clonotype came up many times. The V gene is TRBV27, the J gene TRBJ2-3, with 10 bases matching TRBD1. CDR1 MNHEY and CDR2 SMNVEV come from the germline V gene (reference sequence). Trimming at V came to 5 bases and at J to 3 bases, leaving 5 bases not matched to a gene. This CDR3 contains 15 residues. CDR3: CASSLRDRGTDTQYF. DNA for the CDR3: TGTGCCAGCAGTCTCCGGGACAGGGGAACAGATACGCAGTATTTT.